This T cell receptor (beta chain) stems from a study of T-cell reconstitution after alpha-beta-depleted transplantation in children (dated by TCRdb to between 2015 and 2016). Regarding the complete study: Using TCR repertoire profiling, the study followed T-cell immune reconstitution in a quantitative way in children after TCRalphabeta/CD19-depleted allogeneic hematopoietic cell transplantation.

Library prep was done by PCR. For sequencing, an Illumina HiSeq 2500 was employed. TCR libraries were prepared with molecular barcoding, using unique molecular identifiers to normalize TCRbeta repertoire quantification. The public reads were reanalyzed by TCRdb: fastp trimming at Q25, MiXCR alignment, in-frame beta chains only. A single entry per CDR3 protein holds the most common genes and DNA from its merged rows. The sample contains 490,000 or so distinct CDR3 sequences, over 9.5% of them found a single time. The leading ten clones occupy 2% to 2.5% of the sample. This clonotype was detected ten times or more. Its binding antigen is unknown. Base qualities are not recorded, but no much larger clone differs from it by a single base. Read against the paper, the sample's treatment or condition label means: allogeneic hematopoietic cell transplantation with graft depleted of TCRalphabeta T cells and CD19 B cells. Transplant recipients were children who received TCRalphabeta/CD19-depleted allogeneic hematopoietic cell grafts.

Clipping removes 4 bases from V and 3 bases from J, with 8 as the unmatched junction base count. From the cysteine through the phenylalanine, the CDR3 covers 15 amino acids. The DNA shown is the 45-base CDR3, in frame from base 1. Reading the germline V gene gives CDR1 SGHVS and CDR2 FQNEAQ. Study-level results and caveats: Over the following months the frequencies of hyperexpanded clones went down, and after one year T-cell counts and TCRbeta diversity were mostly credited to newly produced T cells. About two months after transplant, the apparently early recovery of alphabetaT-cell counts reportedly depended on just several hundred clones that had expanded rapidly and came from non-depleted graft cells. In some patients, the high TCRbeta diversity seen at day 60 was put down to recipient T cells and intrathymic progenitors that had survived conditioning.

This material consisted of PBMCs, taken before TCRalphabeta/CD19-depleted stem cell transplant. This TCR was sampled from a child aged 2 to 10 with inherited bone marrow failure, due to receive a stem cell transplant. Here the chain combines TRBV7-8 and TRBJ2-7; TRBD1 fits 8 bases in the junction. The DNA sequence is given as TGTGCCAGCAGCTCACCGGGACAGGCTTACTACGAGCAGTACTTC. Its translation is CASSSPGQAYYEQYF.